The rows below give T cell receptor beta chains drawn from one sample of a study of blood T cell repertoires in COVID-19. Using immunoSEQ multiplex PCR, the repertoire was profiled, and TCRdb retains in-frame clones only, with some absent. The table records 100,000 to 150,000 clones, 70% to 80% of them present only once. Sequenced: peripheral blood. The receptor source for this set is a human donor in a cohort sampled during active COVID-19. The CDR3 runs from the conserved cysteine through the conserved F or W. A D gene is named only where the DNA matches it firmly. Expanded clones get a size class; other rows say once, few or many, or leave the size out.

NA TRBJ1-3 NA TRBV18 CASSIDGNTIYF TGTGCCAGCTCTATAGATGGAAACACCATATATTTT
NA TRBJ2-1 few TRBV7-2 CASSSQPNRVSNEQFF TGTGCCAGCAGCTCCCAGCCCAACAGGGTCTCCAATGAGCAGTTCTTC
NA TRBJ2-7 few TRBV10-3 CAISSQGKGEQYF TGTGCCATCAGCTCTCAGGGAAAGGGGGAGCAGTACTTC
TRBD2 TRBJ2-3 NA TRBV9 CASSSRLAADTQYF TGTGCCAGCAGCTCTCGACTAGCGGCAGATACGCAGTATTTT
NA TRBJ2-5 NA TRBV20-1 CSAPEETQYF TGCAGTGCCCCGGAGGAGACCCAGTACTTC
NA TRBJ2-4 NA TRBV5-1 CASSLAVSERNIQYF TGCGCCAGCAGCTTGGCCGTGAGCGAAAGAAACATTCAGTACTTC
NA TRBJ2-1 few TRBV6-4 CASSDSDYRTNTYNEQFF TGTGCCAGCAGTGACTCTGACTATAGGACCAACACCTACAATGAGCAGTTCTTC
TRBD1 TRBJ1-5 NA TRBV2 CASRPDRGDQPQHF TGTGCCAGCAGACCGGACAGGGGGGATCAGCCCCAGCATTTT
NA TRBJ2-3 NA TRBV9 CASSVETGRDTQYF TGTGCCAGCAGCGTAGAGACAGGGAGGGATACGCAGTATTTT
TRBD2 TRBJ2-7 NA TRBV7-2 CASSWATSGGQYSYEQYF TGTGCCAGCAGCTGGGCGACTAGCGGGGGACAGTACTCCTACGAGCAGTACTTC
TRBD1 TRBJ1-5 NA TRBV4-1 CASSQEGAVGQGYQPQHF TGCGCCAGCAGCCAAGAAGGGGCCGTGGGACAGGGATATCAGCCCCAGCATTTT
NA TRBJ2-1 few TRBV30 CAWSVNLSDEQFF TGTGCCTGGAGTGTCAACCTTAGTGATGAGCAGTTCTTC
TRBD2 TRBJ2-3 NA TRBV10-3 CAISESVGGGASDTQYF TGTGCCATCAGTGAGTCAGTGGGCGGGGGGGCCTCAGATACGCAGTATTTT
NA TRBJ2-7 NA TRBV28 CASSHLYLWGRTRPYEQYF TGTGCCAGCTCTCACCTATACTTATGGGGTCGGACAAGACCCTACGAGCAGTACTTC
NA TRBJ1-1 NA TRBV18 CASSRPTGSANTEAFF TGTGCCAGCTCACGCCCTACAGGGTCTGCTAACACTGAAGCTTTCTTT